Listed below are T cell receptor beta chains from one sample, sequenced in a study of T cell changes during pregnancy in multiple sclerosis. This table comes from immunoSEQ multiplex PCR, and its TCRdb copy is limited to in-frame clones, with some not included. The sample holds some 77,000 clones, roughly 90% seen once. The sequenced sample was peripheral blood, obtained before pregnancy. These receptors were obtained from a female donor with multiple sclerosis, enrolled in a pregnancy study. Each CDR3 is given with its conserved first and last residue. Fields, in order: CDR3 DNA, CDR3 protein, J gene, V gene, D gene, clone size. A D gene is named only where the DNA matches it firmly. Part of the rows lack a size; the others show once, few, many or a class for expanded clones.

cdr3_nt: TGCGCCAGCAGCGACTTTGGACAGGGAAGCAATCAGCCCCAGCATTTT; cdr3_aa: CASSDFGQGSNQPQHF; j_call: TRBJ1-5; v_call: TRBV10-2; d_call: TRBD1; clone_size: .
cdr3_nt: TGTGCCAGCAGCTCGCGCGGGTCGGCAGATACGCAGTATTTT; cdr3_aa: CASSSRGSADTQYF; j_call: TRBJ2-3; v_call: TRBV5-5; d_call: .; clone_size: .
cdr3_nt: TGTGCCAGCAGGGTAGGAGGCTACAATGAGCAGTTCTTC; cdr3_aa: CASRVGGYNEQFF; j_call: TRBJ2-1; v_call: TRBV2; d_call: .; clone_size: once
cdr3_nt: TGCGCCAGCAGCTGGACAGGGGGCGCGGAAGAGACCCAGTACTTC; cdr3_aa: CASSWTGGAEETQYF; j_call: TRBJ2-5; v_call: TRBV5-1; d_call: TRBD1; clone_size: once
cdr3_nt: TGTGCCAGCAGTCCCCGGGGGGAACGGGGTTACAATGAGCAGTTCTTC; cdr3_aa: CASSPRGERGYNEQFF; j_call: TRBJ2-1; v_call: TRBV6-6; d_call: TRBD2; clone_size: .
cdr3_nt: TGTGCCAGCAGCCAAGATAGGAGCGGCGCCCCAGAGACCCAGTACTTC; cdr3_aa: CASSQDRSGAPETQYF; j_call: TRBJ2-5; v_call: TRBV4-2; d_call: .; clone_size: .
cdr3_nt: TGTGCCAGCAGTGACACGTGGACAGGAAACACTGAAGCTTTCTTT; cdr3_aa: CASSDTWTGNTEAFF; j_call: TRBJ1-1; v_call: TRBV6-1; d_call: TRBD1; clone_size: .
cdr3_nt: TGTGCCTGGAGTGTGGGGTTGGGGGCCACCATATATTTT; cdr3_aa: CAWSVGLGATIYF; j_call: TRBJ1-3; v_call: TRBV30; d_call: .; clone_size: .
cdr3_nt: TGTGCCAGCAGTGAAGCTAGCGGGGGGTACAATGAGCAGTTCTTC; cdr3_aa: CASSEASGGYNEQFF; j_call: TRBJ2-1; v_call: TRBV6-4; d_call: TRBD2; clone_size: .
cdr3_nt: TGTGCCAGCAGTTACTCTTGGGGAGAGGGTTCACCCCTCCACTTT; cdr3_aa: CASSYSWGEGSPLHF; j_call: TRBJ1-6; v_call: TRBV6-6; d_call: .; clone_size: .
cdr3_nt: TGTGCCAGCAGCCCTAGCCGGACAGGGGGCATAAGGGATTTC; cdr3_aa: CASSPSRTGGIRDF; j_call: TRBJ2-7; v_call: TRBV7-8; d_call: TRBD1; clone_size: .
cdr3_nt: TGCGCCAGCAGCATCAGGGGAAGGGTTCCCTACGAGCAGTACTTC; cdr3_aa: CASSIRGRVPYEQYF; j_call: TRBJ2-7; v_call: TRBV5-1; d_call: .; clone_size: .
cdr3_nt: TGTGCCAGCAGTCCTCCGCGAGGGATCGGTGGCTACACCTTC; cdr3_aa: CASSPPRGIGGYTF; j_call: TRBJ1-2; v_call: TRBV6-5; d_call: .; clone_size: .
cdr3_nt: TGTGCCAGCAGTTCCCACCTAACAGGGAACTATGGCTACACCTTC; cdr3_aa: CASSSHLTGNYGYTF; j_call: TRBJ1-2; v_call: TRBV28; d_call: .; clone_size: .
cdr3_nt: TGTGCCAGCAGCAACAGGCCTGGCTACACCTTC; cdr3_aa: CASSNRPGYTF; j_call: TRBJ1-2; v_call: TRBV2; d_call: .; clone_size: few
cdr3_nt: TGTGCCAGCTCACCTCGACAGGGCCGGGGGACTGAAGCTTTCTTT; cdr3_aa: CASSPRQGRGTEAFF; j_call: TRBJ1-1; v_call: TRBV18; d_call: TRBD1; clone_size: .
cdr3_nt: TGTGCCAGCAGTTCTAGGGGGGGGCCGGCCCCTTCCTACAATGAGCAGTTCTTC; cdr3_aa: CASSSRGGPAPSYNEQFF; j_call: TRBJ2-1; v_call: TRBV7-3; d_call: .; clone_size: .
cdr3_nt: TGTGCCAGCAGCCAAGCGGGACTAGCCGCAGATACGCAGTATTTT; cdr3_aa: CASSQAGLAADTQYF; j_call: TRBJ2-3; v_call: TRBV4-2; d_call: TRBD2; clone_size: .
cdr3_nt: TGCAGCGTAGGACAATTGAACACTGAAGCTTTCTTT; cdr3_aa: CSVGQLNTEAFF; j_call: TRBJ1-1; v_call: TRBV29-1; d_call: .; clone_size: .
cdr3_nt: TGTGCCAGCAGCTTAGTTGGGGGGAGCACTGAAGCTTTCTTT; cdr3_aa: CASSLVGGSTEAFF; j_call: TRBJ1-1; v_call: TRBV7-2; d_call: .; clone_size: .
cdr3_nt: TGTGCCAGCAGTGAGTCGGGACTAGCGGGGGCAGATACGCAGTATTTT; cdr3_aa: CASSESGLAGADTQYF; j_call: TRBJ2-3; v_call: TRBV6-4; d_call: TRBD2; clone_size: .
cdr3_nt: TGTGCCTGGAGTGTACTCGGGGTGGAGCAGTACTTC; cdr3_aa: CAWSVLGVEQYF; j_call: TRBJ2-7; v_call: TRBV30; d_call: .; clone_size: .
cdr3_nt: TGCGCCAGCAGCCAAGGACAGGGGGTGGGCTACGAGCAGTACTTC; cdr3_aa: CASSQGQGVGYEQYF; j_call: TRBJ2-7; v_call: TRBV4-3; d_call: TRBD1; clone_size: .
cdr3_nt: TGTGCCAGTAGTATTGCGGCAGGGGGAACGAACACTGAAGCTTTCTTT; cdr3_aa: CASSIAAGGTNTEAFF; j_call: TRBJ1-1; v_call: TRBV19; d_call: TRBD1; clone_size: .
cdr3_nt: TGTGCCAGCAGCTTAAGAGGGGGCGGCGCTGAAGCTTTCTTT; cdr3_aa: CASSLRGGGAEAFF; j_call: TRBJ1-1; v_call: TRBV7-3; d_call: TRBD1; clone_size: .
cdr3_nt: TGTGCCAGTAGTATATGGGCCTGGCGGGGAACCTCTAACTATGGCTACACCTTC; cdr3_aa: CASSIWAWRGTSNYGYTF; j_call: TRBJ1-2; v_call: TRBV19; d_call: .; clone_size: .
cdr3_nt: TGCGCCAGCAGCCCGGTCCCCCAGGGGTCAGGGGGCGGCTACACCTTC; cdr3_aa: CASSPVPQGSGGGYTF; j_call: TRBJ1-2; v_call: TRBV5-1; d_call: TRBD1; clone_size: once
cdr3_nt: TGCGCCAGCAGCCATCCCGGACGGGGGAACCAAGAGACCCAGTACTTC; cdr3_aa: CASSHPGRGNQETQYF; j_call: TRBJ2-5; v_call: TRBV4-1; d_call: .; clone_size: .
cdr3_nt: TGTGCCACCTCCGACAGGGCGAGTGGCTACACCTTC; cdr3_aa: CATSDRASGYTF; j_call: TRBJ1-2; v_call: TRBV7-8; d_call: TRBD1; clone_size: .
cdr3_nt: TGCGCCAGCATCGACAGATTGAACACTGAAGCTTTCTTT; cdr3_aa: CASIDRLNTEAFF; j_call: TRBJ1-1; v_call: TRBV4-1; d_call: .; clone_size: few
cdr3_nt: TGCGCCAGCAGCGAGGGTTCCGGTCAGCCCCAGCATTTT; cdr3_aa: CASSEGSGQPQHF; j_call: TRBJ1-5; v_call: TRBV5-1; d_call: .; clone_size: .
cdr3_nt: TGCAGCGTGGCCGGGACTAGCGGGACGCACCAAGAGACCCAGTACTTC; cdr3_aa: CSVAGTSGTHQETQYF; j_call: TRBJ2-5; v_call: TRBV29-1; d_call: TRBD2; clone_size: .
cdr3_nt: TGTGCCAGCTCACTTACCGGGACAGTGACCTCCTACGAGCAGTACTTC; cdr3_aa: CASSLTGTVTSYEQYF; j_call: TRBJ2-7; v_call: TRBV18; d_call: TRBD1; clone_size: .
cdr3_nt: TGCGCCACCCGACAGGGGGCCCGGACAGATACGCAGTATTTT; cdr3_aa: CATRQGARTDTQYF; j_call: TRBJ2-3; v_call: TRBV5-1; d_call: TRBD1; clone_size: .
cdr3_nt: TGTGCCAGCAGTTTCTCCCCCTCGAACACTGAAGCTTTCTTT; cdr3_aa: CASSFSPSNTEAFF; j_call: TRBJ1-1; v_call: TRBV27; d_call: .; clone_size: .
cdr3_nt: TGTGCCAGCAGTGACTCTGGGGGGGGCCGCAATGAGCAGTTCTTC; cdr3_aa: CASSDSGGGRNEQFF; j_call: TRBJ2-1; v_call: TRBV6-4; d_call: .; clone_size: .
cdr3_nt: TGCGCCAGCAGCCCGGACAGGGGTTCGGAAAAACTGTTTTTT; cdr3_aa: CASSPDRGSEKLFF; j_call: TRBJ1-4; v_call: TRBV5-1; d_call: TRBD1; clone_size: .
cdr3_nt: TGTGCCAGCAGTTTACACAGGGGGCCCACTGAAGCTTTCTTT; cdr3_aa: CASSLHRGPTEAFF; j_call: TRBJ1-1; v_call: TRBV6-6; d_call: TRBD1; clone_size: .
cdr3_nt: TGTGCCAGCAGCCTCCGCGGGCTGACTAATGAAAAACTGTTTTTT; cdr3_aa: CASSLRGLTNEKLFF; j_call: TRBJ1-4; v_call: TRBV27; d_call: .; clone_size: .
cdr3_nt: TGTGCCAGCAGCCAAGATAGGCCGACTCCGAACACCGGGGAGCTGTTTTTT; cdr3_aa: CASSQDRPTPNTGELFF; j_call: TRBJ2-2; v_call: TRBV14; d_call: .; clone_size: .
cdr3_nt: TGTGCCAGCAGCCCCCCCCAAAATTCACCCCTCCACTTT; cdr3_aa: CASSPPQNSPLHF; j_call: TRBJ1-6; v_call: TRBV7-9; d_call: .; clone_size: few
cdr3_nt: TGTGCCAGTAGTCCACAGCGGGGGGCACGGAGAAATGAGCAGTTCTTC; cdr3_aa: CASSPQRGARRNEQFF; j_call: TRBJ2-1; v_call: TRBV19; d_call: TRBD2; clone_size: .
cdr3_nt: TGTGCCAGCAACCCCCTCCCGGACAGGGCCGCCTACGAGCAGTACTTC; cdr3_aa: CASNPLPDRAAYEQYF; j_call: TRBJ2-7; v_call: TRBV28; d_call: TRBD1; clone_size: .